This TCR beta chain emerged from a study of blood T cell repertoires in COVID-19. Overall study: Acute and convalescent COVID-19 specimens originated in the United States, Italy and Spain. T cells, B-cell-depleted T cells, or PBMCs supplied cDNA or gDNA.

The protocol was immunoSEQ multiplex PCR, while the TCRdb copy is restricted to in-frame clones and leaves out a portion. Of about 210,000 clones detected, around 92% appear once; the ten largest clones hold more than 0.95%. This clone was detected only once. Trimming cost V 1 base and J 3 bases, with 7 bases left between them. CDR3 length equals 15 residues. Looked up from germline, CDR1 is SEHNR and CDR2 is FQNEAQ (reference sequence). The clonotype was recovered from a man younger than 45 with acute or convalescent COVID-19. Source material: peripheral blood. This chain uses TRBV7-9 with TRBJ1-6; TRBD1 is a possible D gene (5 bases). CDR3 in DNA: TGTGCCAGCAGCTTAGACCAGGGCTATAATTCACCCCTCCACTTT. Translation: CASSLDQGYNSPLHF.